This entry describes one T cell receptor beta chain. Method: immunoSEQ multiplex PCR; TCRdb's copy keeps in-frame clones and lacks some. The sample includes roughly 63,000 clones, around three quarters of them seen just once. The data belong to a study of blood T cell repertoires in COVID-19. The ends lost 5 bases at V and 4 bases at J; junction bases unmatched: 10. CDR3 length equals 15 residues. Germline V gene lookup returns CDR1 MNHEY and CDR2 SVGEGT. This receptor was obtained from a human donor in a cohort sampled during active COVID-19. The rearrangement uses TRBV6-2 or TRBV6-3 and TRBJ2-5, with 7 bases fitting TRBD1. Sequencing was done on a sample of peripheral blood. The CDR3 loop reads CASSLLRQGRETQYF. Here the CDR3 DNA reads TGTGCCAGCAGTCTTTTGCGACAGGGACGAGAGACCCAGTACTTC.